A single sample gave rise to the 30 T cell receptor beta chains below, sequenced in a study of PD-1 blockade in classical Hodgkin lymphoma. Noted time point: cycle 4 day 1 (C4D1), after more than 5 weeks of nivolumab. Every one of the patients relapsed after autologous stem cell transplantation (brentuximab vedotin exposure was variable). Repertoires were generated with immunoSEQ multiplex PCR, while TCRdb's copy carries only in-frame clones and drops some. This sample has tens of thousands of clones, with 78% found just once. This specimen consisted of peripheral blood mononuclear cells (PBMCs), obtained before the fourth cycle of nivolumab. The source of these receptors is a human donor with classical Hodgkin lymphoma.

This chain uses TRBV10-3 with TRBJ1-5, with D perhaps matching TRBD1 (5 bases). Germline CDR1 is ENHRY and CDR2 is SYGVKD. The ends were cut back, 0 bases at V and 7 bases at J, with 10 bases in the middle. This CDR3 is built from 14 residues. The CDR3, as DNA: TGTGCCATCAGTGAGTCTAGGGGTGGACAGCCCCAGCATTTT. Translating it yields CAISESRGGQPQHF.

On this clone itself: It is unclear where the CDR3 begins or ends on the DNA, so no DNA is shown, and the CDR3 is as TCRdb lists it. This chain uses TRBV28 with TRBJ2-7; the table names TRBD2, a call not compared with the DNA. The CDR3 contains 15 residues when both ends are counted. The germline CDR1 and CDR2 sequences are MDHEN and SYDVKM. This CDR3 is CASSTSGLAGDEQYF.

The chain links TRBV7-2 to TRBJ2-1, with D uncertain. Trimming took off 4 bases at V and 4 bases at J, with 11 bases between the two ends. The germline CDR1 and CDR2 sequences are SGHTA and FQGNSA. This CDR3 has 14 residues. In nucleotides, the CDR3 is TGTGCCAGCAGCTCGAGACACCGATACAATGAGCAGTTCTTC. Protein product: CASSSRHRYNEQFF.

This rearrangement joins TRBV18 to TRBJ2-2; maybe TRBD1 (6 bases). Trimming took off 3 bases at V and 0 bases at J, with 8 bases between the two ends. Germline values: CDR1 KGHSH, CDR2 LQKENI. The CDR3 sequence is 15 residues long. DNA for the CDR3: TGTGCCAGCTCACCGGACAGCTCGAACACCGGGGAGCTGTTTTTT. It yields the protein CASSPDSSNTGELFF.

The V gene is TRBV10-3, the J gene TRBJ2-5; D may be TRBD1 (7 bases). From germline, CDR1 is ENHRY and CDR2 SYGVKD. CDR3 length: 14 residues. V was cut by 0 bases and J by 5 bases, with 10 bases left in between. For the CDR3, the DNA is TGTGCCATCAGTGAGTCGACAGGGAGGGAGACCCAGTACTTC. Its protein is CAISESTGRETQYF.

This CDR3 reads CASSRQGIDTIYF. In DNA form, the CDR3 reads TGTGCCAGCAGTCGACAGGGGATCGACACCATATATTTT. This chain connects TRBV5-8 to TRBJ1-3, with 8 bases fitting TRBD1. J was trimmed by 8 bases and V by 5 bases; bases with no gene match: 6. This CDR3 contains 13 residues. Looked up from germline, CDR1 is SGHTS and CDR2 is YDEGEE.

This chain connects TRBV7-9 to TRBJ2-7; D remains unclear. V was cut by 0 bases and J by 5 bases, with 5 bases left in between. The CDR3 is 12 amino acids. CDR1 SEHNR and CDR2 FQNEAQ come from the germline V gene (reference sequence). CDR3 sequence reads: CASSLATHEQYF. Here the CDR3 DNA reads TGTGCCAGCAGCTTAGCTACTCACGAGCAGTACTTC.

The CDR3 bases are TGTGCCAGCAGCTGGGGACAGTTAAATTCACCCCTCCACTTT. Protein product: CASSWGQLNSPLHF. This chain uses TRBV27 with TRBJ1-6; 7 nucleotides match TRBD1. Germline lookup yields CDR1 MNHEY and CDR2 SMNVEV (reference sequence). The length of the CDR3 is 14 residues. The J segment lost 7 bases and the V segment lost 6 bases, leaving 6 bases of the junction unmatched.

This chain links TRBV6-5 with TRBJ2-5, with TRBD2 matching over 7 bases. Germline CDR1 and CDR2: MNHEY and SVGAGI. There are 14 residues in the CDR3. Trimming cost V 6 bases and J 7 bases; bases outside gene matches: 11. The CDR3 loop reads CASRPAGPPGTQYF. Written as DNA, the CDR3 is TGTGCCAGCAGGCCAGCGGGACCTCCGGGGACCCAGTACTTC.

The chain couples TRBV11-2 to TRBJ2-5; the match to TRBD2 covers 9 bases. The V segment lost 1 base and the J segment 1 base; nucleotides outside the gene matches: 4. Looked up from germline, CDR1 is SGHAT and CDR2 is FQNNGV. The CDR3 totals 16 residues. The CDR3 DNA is TGTGCCAGCAGCTTAGGGGTGACTAGCGGCCAAGAGACCCAGTACTTC. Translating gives CASSLGVTSGQETQYF.

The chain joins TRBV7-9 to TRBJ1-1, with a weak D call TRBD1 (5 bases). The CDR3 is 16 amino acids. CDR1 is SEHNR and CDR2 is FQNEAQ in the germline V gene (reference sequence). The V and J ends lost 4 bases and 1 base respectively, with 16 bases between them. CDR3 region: CASSSGTGTENTEAFF. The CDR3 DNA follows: TGTGCCAGCAGCTCCGGTACCGGGACGGAGAACACTGAAGCTTTCTTT.

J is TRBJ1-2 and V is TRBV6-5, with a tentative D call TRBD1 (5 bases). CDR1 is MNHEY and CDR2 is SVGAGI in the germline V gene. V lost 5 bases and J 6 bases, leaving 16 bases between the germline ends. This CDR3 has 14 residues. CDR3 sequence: CASSPRTGGHGYTF. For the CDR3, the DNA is TGTGCCAGCAGTCCTAGGACGGGGGGACATGGCTACACCTTC.

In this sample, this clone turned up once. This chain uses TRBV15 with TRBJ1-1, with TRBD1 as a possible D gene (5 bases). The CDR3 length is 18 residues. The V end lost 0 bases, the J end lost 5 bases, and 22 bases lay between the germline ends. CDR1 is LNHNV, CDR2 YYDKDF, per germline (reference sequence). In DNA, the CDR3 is TGTGCCACCAGCAGAGATCCTCCTTTTACCAGGGCCGAAACTGAAGCTTTCTTT. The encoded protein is CATSRDPPFTRAETEAFF.

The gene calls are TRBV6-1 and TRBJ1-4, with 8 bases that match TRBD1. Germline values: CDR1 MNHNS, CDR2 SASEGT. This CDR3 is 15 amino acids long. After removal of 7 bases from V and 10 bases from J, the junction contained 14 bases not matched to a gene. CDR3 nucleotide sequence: TGTGCCAGCACTCCAATGACAGGGGCGGTAGGAAAACTGTTTTTT. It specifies CASTPMTGAVGKLFF.

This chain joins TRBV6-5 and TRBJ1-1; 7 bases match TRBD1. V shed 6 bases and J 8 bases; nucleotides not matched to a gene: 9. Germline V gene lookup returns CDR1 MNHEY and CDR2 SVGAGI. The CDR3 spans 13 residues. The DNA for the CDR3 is TGTGCCAGCAGACGTCGACAGGGAACAGAAGCTTTCTTT. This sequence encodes CASRRRQGTEAFF.

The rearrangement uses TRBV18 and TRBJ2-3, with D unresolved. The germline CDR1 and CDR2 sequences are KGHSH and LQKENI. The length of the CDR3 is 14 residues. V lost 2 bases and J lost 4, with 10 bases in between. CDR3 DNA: TGTGCCAGCTCACCAGTCTCAAAGGCAGATACGCAGTATTTT. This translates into CASSPVSKADTQYF.

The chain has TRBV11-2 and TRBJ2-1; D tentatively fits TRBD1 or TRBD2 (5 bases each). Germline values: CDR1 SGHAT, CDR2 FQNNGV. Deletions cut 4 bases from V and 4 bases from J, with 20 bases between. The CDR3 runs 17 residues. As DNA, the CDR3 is TGTGCCAGCAGCTCACCCTCCGGGGCCCCTCAATACAATGAGCAGTTCTTC. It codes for CASSSPSGAPQYNEQFF.

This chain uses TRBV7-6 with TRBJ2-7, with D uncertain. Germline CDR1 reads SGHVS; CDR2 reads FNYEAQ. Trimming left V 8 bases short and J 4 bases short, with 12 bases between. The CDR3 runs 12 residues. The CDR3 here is CASARTSYEQYF. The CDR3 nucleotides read TGTGCCAGCGCTCGGACCTCGTACGAGCAGTACTTC. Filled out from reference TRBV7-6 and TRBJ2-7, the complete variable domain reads GAGVSQSPRYKVTKRGQDVALRCDPISGHVSLYWYRQALGQGPEFLTYFNYEAQQDKSGLPNDRFSAERPEGSISTLTIQRTEQRDSAMYRCASARTSYEQYFGPGTRLTVT.

The CDR3 sequence: CASSEEAGNIQYF. CDR3 nucleotide sequence: TGTGCCAGCAGTGAGGAGGCAGGAAACATTCAGTACTTC. The V and J genes are TRBV2 and TRBJ2-4; maybe TRBD2 (5 bases). V lost 3 bases and J 6 bases, leaving 9 bases between the germline ends. Germline V CDR1 and CDR2: SNHLY, FYNNEI. This CDR3 spans 13 amino acids.

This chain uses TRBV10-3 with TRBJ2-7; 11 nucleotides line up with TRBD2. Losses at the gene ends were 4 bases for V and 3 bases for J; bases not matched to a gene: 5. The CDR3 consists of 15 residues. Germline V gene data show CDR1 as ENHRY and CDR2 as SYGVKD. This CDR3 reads CAISGASGGNYEQYF. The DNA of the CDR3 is TGTGCCATCAGTGGGGCTAGCGGGGGGAACTACGAGCAGTACTTC.

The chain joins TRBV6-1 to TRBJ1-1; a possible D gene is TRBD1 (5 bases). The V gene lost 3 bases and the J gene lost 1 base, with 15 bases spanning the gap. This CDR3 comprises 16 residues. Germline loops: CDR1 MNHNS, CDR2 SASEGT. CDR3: CASSDRRGSPNTEAFF. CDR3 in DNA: TGTGCCAGCAGTGATCGTAGGGGCAGTCCGAACACTGAAGCTTTCTTT.

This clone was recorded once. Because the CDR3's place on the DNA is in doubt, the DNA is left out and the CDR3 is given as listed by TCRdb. This chain's CDR3 is CASSSSLGTEGNSGNTIYF. V usage is TRBV28 and J usage is TRBJ1-3; TRBD1, the D gene given by the table, was not confirmed from the DNA. The CDR3 extends over 19 residues, inclusive of both ends. CDR1 is MDHEN and CDR2 is SYDVKM in the germline V gene.

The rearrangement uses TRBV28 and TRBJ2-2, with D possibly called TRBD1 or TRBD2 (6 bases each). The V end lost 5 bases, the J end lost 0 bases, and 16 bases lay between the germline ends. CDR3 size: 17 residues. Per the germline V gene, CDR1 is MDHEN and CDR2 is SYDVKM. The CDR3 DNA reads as TGTGCCAGCAGTGCCCCTAGGGGGGCTGCGAACACCGGGGAGCTGTTTTTT. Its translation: CASSAPRGAANTGELFF.

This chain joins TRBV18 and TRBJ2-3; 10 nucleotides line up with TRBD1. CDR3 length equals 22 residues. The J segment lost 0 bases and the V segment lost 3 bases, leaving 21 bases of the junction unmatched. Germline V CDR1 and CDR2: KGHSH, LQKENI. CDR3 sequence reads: CASSPLAVGDRGIKRSTDTQYF. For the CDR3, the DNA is TGTGCCAGCTCACCCCTCGCAGTGGGGGACAGGGGAATAAAGCGGAGCACAGATACGCAGTATTTT.

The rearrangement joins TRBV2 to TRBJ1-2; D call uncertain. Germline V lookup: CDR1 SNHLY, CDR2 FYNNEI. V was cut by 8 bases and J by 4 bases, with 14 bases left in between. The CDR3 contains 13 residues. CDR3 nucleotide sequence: TGTGCCAGCGGCCTGGGCGGACCCTATGGCTACACCTTC. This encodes CASGLGGPYGYTF.

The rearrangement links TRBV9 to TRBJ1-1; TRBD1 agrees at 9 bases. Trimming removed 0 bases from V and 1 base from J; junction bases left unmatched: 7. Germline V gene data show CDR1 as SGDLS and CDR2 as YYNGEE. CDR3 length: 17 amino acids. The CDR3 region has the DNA TGTGCCAGCAGCGTAGGCCGGGACAGGGACCCGAACACTGAAGCTTTCTTT. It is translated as CASSVGRDRDPNTEAFF.

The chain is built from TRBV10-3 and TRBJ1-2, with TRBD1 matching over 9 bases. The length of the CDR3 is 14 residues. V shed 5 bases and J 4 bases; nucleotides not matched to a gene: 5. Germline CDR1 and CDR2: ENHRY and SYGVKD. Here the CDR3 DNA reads TGTGCCATCAGTTGGGACAGGGAAGGCTATGGCTACACCTTC. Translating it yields CAISWDREGYGYTF.

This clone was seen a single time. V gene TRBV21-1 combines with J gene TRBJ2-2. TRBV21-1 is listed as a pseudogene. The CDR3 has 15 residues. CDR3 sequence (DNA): TGTGCCAGCAGCGCCCCGGGACCGCGCACCGGGGAGCTGTTTTTT. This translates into CASSAPGPRTGELFF.

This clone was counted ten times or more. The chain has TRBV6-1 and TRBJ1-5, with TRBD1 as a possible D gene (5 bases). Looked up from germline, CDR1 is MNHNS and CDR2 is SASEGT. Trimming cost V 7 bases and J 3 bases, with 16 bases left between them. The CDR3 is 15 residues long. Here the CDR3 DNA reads TGTGCCAGCACCTTAGAATGGGGGTTCAATCAGCCCCAGCATTTT. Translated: CASTLEWGFNQPQHF.

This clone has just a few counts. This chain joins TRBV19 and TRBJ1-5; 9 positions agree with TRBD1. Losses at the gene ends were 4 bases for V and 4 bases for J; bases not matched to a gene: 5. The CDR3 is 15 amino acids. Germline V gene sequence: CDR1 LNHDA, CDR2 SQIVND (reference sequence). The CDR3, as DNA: TGTGCCAGTAGTAGATACGGACAGGGGAATCAGCCCCAGCATTTT. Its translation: CASSRYGQGNQPQHF.